Given below is one T cell receptor beta chain in context. This clone is a singleton in its sample. Its antigen specificity is not known. Per-nucleotide qualities are absent, and no much larger clonotype sits a single base away. TCRbeta CDR3 regions were amplified from genomic DNA by means of the immunoSEQ Assay, a bias-controlled multiplex PCR. The paper's processing steps were these. The number of nucleated cells in each sample was estimated from the amplification of reference gene primers within the assay. To quantify the absolute abundance of each unique TCRbeta CDR3 rearrangement, sequence reads were collapsed and filtered. For each sample, productive Simpson clonality was calculated by taking the square root of Simpson's diversity index across productive rearrangements. TCRdb stores this immuneACCESS table with in-frame sequences only. Part of the clones is absent; in the studies checked, under half of the shortfall reflects unresolved V genes, and no reason is known for the rest. V and J calls and clone size follow that table, whereas D and trimming were derived from the DNA. The sample table holds about 250,000 clones, of which over 75% were seen once. The ten most abundant clones make up over 2% of the sample.

From its cysteine to its phenylalanine, the CDR3 spans 14 amino acids. The retained sequence is limited to the CDR3, 42 bases, with the frame set at the first base. Reading the germline V gene (reference sequence) gives CDR1 PRHDT and CDR2 FYEKMQ. The V end loses 1 base and the J end loses 5 bases, and a stretch of 11 bases separates them. The entry originates in a study of blood T cell repertoires in COVID-19 (dated by TCRdb to about 2020). Background for the entire study: Samples from collaborators originated in the United States, Italy and Spain and spanned both the acute and convalescent phases of COVID-19. The material from the prospective study consisted of cDNA or gDNA derived from T cells, B-cell-depleted T cells, or PBMCs. The repertoires were released in a freely available public database meant as a resource for research on the immune response to SARS-CoV-2. Subjects who had been exposed to COVID-19, were actively infected with it, or had recovered from it provided the deeply sampled blood TCRbeta repertoires that made up the dataset. Where available, HLA class I and class II types were taken from metadata supplied by the sample provider and were not determined by assay-based typing. Nearly every sample came with metadata listing a de-identified subject ID, COVID-19 status, age in years and sex. Samples were obtained from the ongoing ImmuneRACE study (first 160 participants) and from over 1,000 subjects provided by 6 global collaborators. Study-wide findings and limitations: The quantity of clinical and demographic metadata differed by source and by participant and was supplied without curation.

Enrolling through a virtual design, the prospective study's participants ranged in age from about 18 to 100 years and lived across around 25 United States geographic areas. Cohort assignment in the prospective study relied on participant-reported clinical history from a screening survey and a study questionnaire. ImmuneRACE Cohort 3 recovered participants were defined by two consecutive negative NP/OP PCR tests, healthcare professional clearance, or symptom resolution. In the prospective study, whole blood, serum and a nasopharyngeal or oropharyngeal swab were collected from each participant by mobile phlebotomists. Prospective study participants could optionally give additional blood draws and questionnaires over a roughly two-month period. Before DNA extraction, blood samples from the prospective study were shipped at room temperature or frozen.

This TCR was sampled from a woman between 18 and 29 years old who had recovered from COVID-19. The V and J genes are TRBV13 and TRBJ2-5, and perhaps TRBD1 as D gene, on 6 matching bases. The specimen was PBMCs or T cells enriched from blood (not recorded which). The CDR3 reads CASSLAQGWETQYF. The sequenced DNA is TGTGCCAGCAGCTTAGCCCAGGGGTGGGAGACCCAGTACTTC.